Below, one TCR beta chain is given with its context. There are a few counts of this clonotype. This receptor's antigen is unknown. There are no base qualities to consult, and no much larger clone falls within one base. Data came from an Illumina HiSeq 2500. Quantitative 5'-RACE with molecular barcodes was used to prepare TCR beta libraries. The original pipeline was this. To identify disease-linked TCR variants, a new computational method was used, one built on a probabilistic model of VDJ rearrangement. TCRdb reanalyzed the raw reads on its own, using fastp at Q25 for trimming and MiXCR for clone calling, and kept in-frame beta chains. Rows with a matching CDR3 protein are joined into one entry that keeps the most common DNA and genes. The V and J calls were not made by the authors but by TCRdb's processing. The sample table lists about 150,000 distinct CDR3 sequences, under 35% of them with a count of one. 6% of the sample belongs to the ten largest clones.

This specimen comes from a study of CD8 T cells in ankylosing spondylitis (dated by TCRdb to 2016 to 2017). Looking at the study overall: The study profiled T cell receptor beta repertoires in healthy donors and ankylosing spondylitis patients to find disease-linked TCR variants. The whole study cohort included 108 healthy donors and 25 or so ankylosing spondylitis patients. Peripheral blood was sampled, and synovial fluid was additionally collected from ankylosing spondylitis patients. What the work shows at the level of the full study, not this receptor alone: The disease-linked clones showed a CD8+ phenotype and occurred at relatively low frequencies in peripheral blood. Some motif variants were previously reported in synovial fluid and blood of reactive arthritis patients, suggesting common disease-initiation mechanisms. Significant enrichment of the disease-linked clones was reported in matched synovial fluid samples from ankylosing spondylitis patients. Blood from ankylosing spondylitis patients appeared to be characterized by a TCR beta motif composed of under ten highly homologous amino acid variants.

Synovial fluid samples were matched to blood samples from the same ankylosing spondylitis patients. The CDR3 goes from the cysteine to the phenylalanine over 13 residues. Left in the record is the CDR3 DNA by itself, 39 bases read in frame from the first base. CDR1 and CDR2, looked up from the germline V gene, are SNHLY and FYNNEI. Cut back by 3 bases and 3 bases, the V and J ends lie 9 bases apart. Sequencing used synovial fluid, either unsorted or a sorted T cell fraction (not recorded which). The receptor comes from a male donor with ankylosing spondylitis. The chain couples TRBV2 to TRBJ2-7; possibly the D gene is TRBD1, per 5 matching bases. This receptor has the CDR3 CASSEGQVYEQYF. The sequenced DNA: TGTGCCAGCAGTGAGGGGCAGGTCTACGAGCAGTACTTC.